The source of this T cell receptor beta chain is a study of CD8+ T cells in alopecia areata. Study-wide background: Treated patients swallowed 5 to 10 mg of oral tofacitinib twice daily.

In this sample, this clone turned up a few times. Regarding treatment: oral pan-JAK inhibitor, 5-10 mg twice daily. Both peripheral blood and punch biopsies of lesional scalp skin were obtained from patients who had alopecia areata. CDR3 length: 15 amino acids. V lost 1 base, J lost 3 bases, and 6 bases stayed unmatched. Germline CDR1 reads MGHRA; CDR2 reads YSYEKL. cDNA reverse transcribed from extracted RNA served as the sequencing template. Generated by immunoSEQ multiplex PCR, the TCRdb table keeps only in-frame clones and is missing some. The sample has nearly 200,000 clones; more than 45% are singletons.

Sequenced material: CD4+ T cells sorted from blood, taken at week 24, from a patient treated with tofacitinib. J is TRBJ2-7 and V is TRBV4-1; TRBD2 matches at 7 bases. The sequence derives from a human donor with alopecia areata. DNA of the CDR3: TGCGCCAGCAGCCAAGGGGCTAGCGGAGGCTACGAGCAGTACTTC. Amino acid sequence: CASSQGASGGYEQYF.